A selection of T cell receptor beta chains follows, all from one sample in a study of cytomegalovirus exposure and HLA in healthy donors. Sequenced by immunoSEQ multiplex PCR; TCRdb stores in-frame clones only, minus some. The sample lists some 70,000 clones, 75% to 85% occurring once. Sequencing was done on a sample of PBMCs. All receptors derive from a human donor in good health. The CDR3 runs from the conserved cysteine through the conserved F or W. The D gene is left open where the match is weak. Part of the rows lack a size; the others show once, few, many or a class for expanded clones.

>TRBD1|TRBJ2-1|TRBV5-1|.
CASSWGGQGARNEQFF
TGCGCCAGCAGCTGGGGGGGACAGGGGGCGCGCAATGAGCAGTTCTTC
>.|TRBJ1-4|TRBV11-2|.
CASSPDSWDEKLFF
TGTGCCAGCAGCCCGGACAGTTGGGATGAAAAACTGTTTTTT
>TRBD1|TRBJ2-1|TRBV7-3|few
CASSSGTGGNEQFF
TGTGCCAGCAGCTCGGGGACAGGGGGAAATGAGCAGTTCTTC
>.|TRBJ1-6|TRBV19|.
CASTAKPGQATVNSPLHF
TGTGCCAGTACCGCAAAACCGGGACAAGCGACGGTTAATTCACCCCTCCACTTT
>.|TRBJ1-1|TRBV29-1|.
CSAMVSSNTEAFF
TGCAGCGCAATGGTCAGTTCGAACACTGAAGCTTTCTTT
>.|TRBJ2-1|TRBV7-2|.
CASSLALTTNNEQFF
TGTGCCAGCAGCTTAGCACTCACCACTAACAATGAGCAGTTCTTC
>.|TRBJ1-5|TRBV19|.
CASTTRGSYQPQHF
TGTGCCAGTACCACACGGGGGAGCTACCAGCCCCAGCATTTT
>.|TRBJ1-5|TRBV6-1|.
CASTGVALNQPQHF
TGTGCCAGCACGGGGGTTGCTCTAAATCAGCCCCAGCATTTT
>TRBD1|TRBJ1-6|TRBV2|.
CASSRQGGNVSPLHF
TGTGCCAGCAGTAGACAGGGGGGTAATGTTTCACCCCTCCACTTT
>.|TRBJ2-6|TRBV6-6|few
CASSLGSGANVLTF
TGTGCCAGCAGCCTAGGATCTGGGGCCAACGTCCTGACTTTC
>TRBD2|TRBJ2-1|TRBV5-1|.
CASSLALAGGCNEQFF
TGCGCCAGCAGCTTGGCCCTAGCGGGGGGGTGTAATGAGCAGTTCTTC
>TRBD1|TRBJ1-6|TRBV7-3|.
CASSRYPGQSNSPLHF
TGTGCCAGCAGCCGATATCCGGGACAGTCTAATTCACCCCTCCACTTT
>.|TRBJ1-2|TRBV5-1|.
CASSSGVYGYTF
TGCGCCAGCAGCAGCGGGGTGTATGGCTACACCTTC
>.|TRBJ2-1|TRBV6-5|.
CASSQRERAHNEQFF
TGTGCCAGCAGCCAGAGAGAGCGGGCCCACAATGAGCAGTTCTTC
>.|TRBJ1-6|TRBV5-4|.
CASSPPGERGLNSPLHF
TGTGCCAGCAGCCCCCCAGGGGAAAGGGGACTAAATTCACCCCTCCACTTT
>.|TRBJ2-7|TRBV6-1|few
CASIVDSGWGEQYF
TGTGCCAGCATAGTGGACAGCGGTTGGGGCGAGCAGTACTTC
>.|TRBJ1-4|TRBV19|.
CASSIARDEKLFF
TGTGCCAGTAGTATAGCCAGGGATGAAAAACTGTTTTTT
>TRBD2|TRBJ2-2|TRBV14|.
CASSQDRLAGTTGELFF
TGTGCCAGCAGCCAAGATAGACTAGCGGGGACTACCGGGGAGCTGTTTTTT
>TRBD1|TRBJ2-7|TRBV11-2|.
CASSLESGGFYEQYF
TGTGCCAGCAGCTTAGAGTCAGGGGGCTTCTACGAGCAGTACTTC
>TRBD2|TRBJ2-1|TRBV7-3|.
CASSSGRRGGLGDEQFF
TGTGCCAGCAGCTCGGGGCGGCGGGGGGGCCTTGGAGATGAGCAGTTCTTC
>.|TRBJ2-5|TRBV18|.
CASSPLLAGETQYF
TGTGCCAGCTCACCACTACTAGCTGGCGAGACCCAGTACTTC
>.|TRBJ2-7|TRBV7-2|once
CASSSSSYEQYF
TGTGCCAGCAGCTCGAGCTCCTACGAGCAGTACTTC
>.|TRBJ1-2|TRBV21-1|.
CASIRSQGRGYTF
TGTGCCAGCATACGATCTCAGGGTCGGGGCTACACCTTC
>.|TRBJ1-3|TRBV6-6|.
CASSYSTISGGSIYF
TGTGCCAGCAGTTACTCGACAATAAGTGGTGGTTCCATATATTTT
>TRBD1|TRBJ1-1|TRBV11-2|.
CASGQGATEAFF
TGTGCCAGCGGACAGGGGGCCACTGAAGCTTTCTTT
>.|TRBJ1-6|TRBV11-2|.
CASSLRRSSYNSPLHF
TGTGCCAGCAGCTTACGGCGGAGCTCCTATAATTCACCCCTCCACTTT
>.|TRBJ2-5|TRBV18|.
CASSPRGRQETQYF
TGTGCCAGCTCACCAAGGGGCCGCCAAGAGACCCAGTACTTC
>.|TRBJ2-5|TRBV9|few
CASSVDGHNTETQYF
TGTGCCAGCAGCGTAGATGGGCATAACACCGAGACCCAGTACTTC
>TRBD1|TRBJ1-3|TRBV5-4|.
CASSLDRGSGNTIYF
TGTGCCAGCAGCTTGGACAGGGGGTCTGGAAACACCATATATTTT
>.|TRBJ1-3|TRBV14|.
CASSRRQALSGNTIYF
TGTGCCAGCAGCCGACGACAGGCCCTCTCTGGAAACACCATATATTTT
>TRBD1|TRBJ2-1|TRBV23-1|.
CASSPGTGSKASYNEQFF
TGCGCCAGCAGTCCCGGGACAGGGTCGAAAGCCTCCTACAATGAGCAGTTCTTC
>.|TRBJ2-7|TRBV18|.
CASSGSTASYEQYF
TGTGCCAGCTCAGGGAGCACAGCTTCCTACGAGCAGTACTTC
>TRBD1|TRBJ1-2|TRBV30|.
CAWSGTDRFYGYTF
TGTGCCTGGTCCGGGACAGACAGATTCTATGGCTACACCTTC
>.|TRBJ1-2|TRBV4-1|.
CASSQVQADNYGYTF
TGCGCCAGCAGCCAAGTCCAGGCAGATAACTATGGCTACACCTTC
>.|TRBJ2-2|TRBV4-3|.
CASSPRDYRDHAGELFF
TGCGCCAGCAGCCCAAGAGATTACAGGGACCACGCCGGGGAGCTGTTTTTT
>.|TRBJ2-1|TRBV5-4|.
CASRVGGPDEQFF
TGTGCCAGCAGAGTGGGGGGGCCAGATGAGCAGTTCTTC
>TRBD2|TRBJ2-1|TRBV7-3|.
CASSFGGGASNNEQFF
TGTGCCAGCAGCTTCGGGGGGGGCGCTTCTAACAATGAGCAGTTCTTC
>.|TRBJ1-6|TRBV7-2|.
CASSLKRDNSPLHF
TGTGCCAGCAGCTTGAAACGAGATAATTCACCCCTCCACTTT
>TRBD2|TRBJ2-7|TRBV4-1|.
CASNRNPLAGGNNDEQYF
TGCGCCAGCAACCGCAACCCCCTAGCGGGGGGGAACAACGACGAGCAGTACTTC
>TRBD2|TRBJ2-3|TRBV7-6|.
CASSLEVSGGWPSTDTQYF
TGTGCCAGCAGCTTAGAAGTTAGCGGGGGGTGGCCTAGCACAGATACGCAGTATTTT
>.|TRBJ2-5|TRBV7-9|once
CASSPGSQELETQYF
TGTGCCAGCAGCCCCGGGTCACAGGAGTTAGAGACCCAGTACTTC
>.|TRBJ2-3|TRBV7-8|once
CASRRNRTDTQYF
TGTGCCAGCAGAAGAAACAGAACAGATACGCAGTATTTT
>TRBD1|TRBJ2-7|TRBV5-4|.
CASSLGGVDRGIGQYF
TGTGCCAGCAGCTTGGGCGGCGTGGACAGGGGTATCGGGCAGTACTTC
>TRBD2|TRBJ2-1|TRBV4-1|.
CASSQDPAGPYNEQFF
TGCGCCAGCAGCCAAGATCCAGCGGGGCCTTACAATGAGCAGTTCTTC
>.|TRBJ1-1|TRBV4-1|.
CASSPSPDTTEAFF
TGCGCCAGCAGCCCTTCCCCCGACACCACTGAAGCTTTCTTT
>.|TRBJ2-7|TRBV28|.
CASSFGTRRGRIYEQYF
TGTGCCAGCAGTTTTGGCACAAGGAGGGGGCGCATTTACGAGCAGTACTTC